This entry lists 20 T cell receptor beta chains sequenced from one sample in a study of blood T cell repertoires in COVID-19. Data came from immunoSEQ multiplex PCR; TCRdb stores just in-frame clones and leaves some out. This table has under 50,000 clones, about four fifths appearing once. Sequenced input: peripheral blood. The source is a man aged 65-85 years with acute or convalescent COVID-19.

This chain links TRBV7-2 with TRBJ1-5; TRBD1 is a possible D gene (5 bases). CDR3 length equals 15 residues. In germline, CDR1 is SGHTA, CDR2 FQGNSA. Trimming pared 2 bases from V and 2 bases from J, leaving 10 bases between. CDR3 protein: CASSLWGSGNQPQHF. In DNA form, the CDR3 reads TGTGCCAGCAGCTTATGGGGCAGCGGCAATCAGCCCCAGCATTTT.

This chain connects TRBV2 to TRBJ2-2; maybe TRBD2 (6 bases). V lost 0 bases to trimming and J lost 5 bases, with 7 bases between them. This CDR3 spans 14 amino acids. Germline V gene data show CDR1 as SNHLY and CDR2 as FYNNEI. The CDR3 DNA is TGTGCCAGCAGTGAAGCTGGGGGGACCGGGGAGCTGTTTTTT. Protein product: CASSEAGGTGELFF.

The rearrangement links TRBV28 to TRBJ1-5; TRBD1 aligns across 7 bases. V lost 3 bases and J lost 6; bases outside the gene matches: 14. Germline-derived CDR1 and CDR2 are MDHEN and SYDVKM. This CDR3 contains 17 residues. The CDR3 DNA reads as TGTGCCAGCAGTTTCGCGACAGGGAAGGTTCTTCGTCAGCCCCAGCATTTT. Protein product: CASSFATGKVLRQPQHF.

The chain employs TRBV7-3 and TRBJ2-1, with 9 bases lining up with TRBD2. This CDR3 is built from 16 residues. J was trimmed by 3 bases and V by 2 bases; bases with no gene match: 5. Germline-derived CDR1 and CDR2 are SGHTA and FQGTGA. Written as DNA, the CDR3 is TGTGCCAGCAGCTTATTAGCGGGAGAGGTCTACAATGAGCAGTTCTTC. As protein: CASSLLAGEVYNEQFF.

The J gene is TRBJ2-5, the V gene TRBV7-9, with D possibly being TRBD1 (5 bases). Germline CDR1 SEHNR, CDR2 FQNEAQ (reference sequence). Trimming shortened V by 1 base and J by 1 base, and 7 bases separated the two germline ends. The CDR3 covers 14 residues. The CDR3 DNA follows: TGTGCCAGCAGCTTAGGGGGCTCCCAAGAGACCCAGTACTTC. Protein: CASSLGGSQETQYF.

The J gene is TRBJ2-2, the V gene TRBV20-1; 10 nucleotides match TRBD2. This CDR3 has 15 amino acids. J lost 9 bases, V lost 3 bases, and 10 bases had no gene match. Germline CDR1 is DFQATT and CDR2 is SNEGSKA (reference sequence). The CDR3 reads CSASRLAGASRELFF. The CDR3 DNA reads TGCAGTGCTAGTAGGCTAGCGGGAGCCAGCAGGGAGCTGTTTTTT.

The CDR3 reads CSVQRHRMNTEAFF. CDR3 nucleotides: TGCAGCGTCCAGAGGCACCGAATGAACACTGAAGCTTTCTTT. V gene TRBV29-1 combines with J gene TRBJ1-1; no definite D call. The germline gives CDR1 SQVTM, CDR2 ANQGSEA. V lost 6 bases and J lost 0, with 14 bases in between. This CDR3 has 14 amino acids.

The chain has TRBV5-8 and TRBJ2-7, with TRBD1 identical over 7 bases. Trimming removed 0 bases from V and 3 bases from J; junction bases left unmatched: 3. The CDR3 is 14 residues long. CDR1 and CDR2 (germline): SGHTS, YDEGEE. This chain's CDR3 is CASSLGQGIYEQYF. DNA of the CDR3: TGTGCCAGCAGCTTGGGACAGGGCATCTACGAGCAGTACTTC.

V usage is TRBV7-9 and J usage is TRBJ2-2; possible D gene TRBD2, 5 bases. Germline CDR1 SEHNR, CDR2 FQNEAQ (reference sequence). The CDR3 runs to 15 residues. V lost 5 bases to trimming and J lost 4 bases, with 14 bases between them. CDR3 DNA sequence: TGTGCCAGCAGCAAGACCCAGGCGGGCACCGGGGAGCTGTTTTTT. Translating gives CASSKTQAGTGELFF.

This clone came up a few times. This chain links TRBV20-1 with TRBJ2-2, with no clear D. The CDR3 sequence is 13 residues long. Trimming left V 3 bases short and J 6 bases short, with 11 bases between. Per the germline V gene, CDR1 is DFQATT and CDR2 is SNEGSKA (reference sequence). CDR3 sequence (DNA): TGCAGTGCTAGTAAGGTGGGCTCCGGGGAGCTGTTTTTT. Its protein product is CSASKVGSGELFF.

This clone was counted once. J is TRBJ2-4 and V is TRBV27, with a possible D match to TRBD2 (6 bases). Per the germline V gene, CDR1 is MNHEY and CDR2 is SMNVEV (reference sequence). The CDR3 covers 15 residues. The ends were cut back, 7 bases at V and 1 base at J, with 14 bases in the middle. The chain's CDR3 is CASTGTPQAKNIQYF. The CDR3 DNA reads as TGTGCCAGCACCGGGACTCCCCAGGCCAAAAACATTCAGTACTTC.

The chain has TRBV24-1 and TRBJ1-2; 9 bases are a match to TRBD1. J was trimmed by 6 bases and V by 4 bases; bases with no gene match: 11. The CDR3 covers 16 residues. Per germline, CDR1 KGHDR and CDR2 SFDVKD. The CDR3 DNA reads TGTGCCACCAGTGACACCGGGACAGGGAAACGAGATGGCTACACCTTC. As protein: CATSDTGTGKRDGYTF.

This chain joins TRBV9 and TRBJ2-1, with TRBD1 identical over 10 bases. CDR1 and CDR2 from the germline V gene are SGDLS and YYNGEE. V was clipped by 2 bases and J by 0 bases; unmatched bases: 8. The CDR3 spans 18 residues. The CDR3 is CASSVGTGAWGSYNEQFF. CDR3 nucleotide sequence: TGTGCCAGCAGCGTCGGGACAGGGGCCTGGGGCTCCTACAATGAGCAGTTCTTC.

Comments on this clone: Germline is not matched at one junction end, which may reflect a read error. The chain recombines TRBV28 with TRBJ1-2; a possible D gene is TRBD1 (5 bases). This CDR3 spans 13 amino acids. Germline CDR1 MDHEN, CDR2 SYDVKM. This CDR3 reads CASRFGGGNGYTF. CDR3 in DNA: TGTGCCAGCCGTTTCGGGGGGGGAAACGGCTACACCTTC.

The gene calls are TRBV11-1 and TRBJ2-3; D is uncertain. Germline CDR1 is SGHAT and CDR2 is FQDESV (reference sequence). V was shortened by 3 bases and J by 4 bases, with 5 bases between the two germline ends. This CDR3 is 12 amino acids long. CDR3 loop: CASSFSSDTQYF. Written as DNA, the CDR3 is TGTGCCAGCAGCTTTTCCTCAGATACGCAGTATTTT.

V and J are TRBV6-4 and TRBJ2-1; 10 bases agree with TRBD2. CDR3 length: 20 residues. CDR1 is MRHNA and CDR2 is SNTAGT in the germline V gene. J gave up 6 bases and V 2 bases, and 19 bases lay outside the gene matches. This CDR3 reads CASSDDIIPSASGRSNEQFF. The CDR3 DNA reads TGTGCCAGCAGTGACGATATTATCCCCTCGGCTAGCGGGAGAAGCAATGAGCAGTTCTTC.

The J gene is TRBJ1-2, the V gene TRBV7-9; 8 bases match TRBD1. J gave up 4 bases and V 5 bases, and 9 bases lay outside the gene matches. This CDR3 region has 15 residues. Germline-derived CDR1 and CDR2 are SEHNR and FQNEAQ (reference sequence). The CDR3 is CASSRSQGAGYGYTF. The CDR3 DNA reads as TGTGCCAGCAGCCGATCCCAGGGGGCAGGCTATGGCTACACCTTC.

The gene calls are TRBV6-2 or TRBV6-3 and TRBJ2-5; D might be TRBD2 (5 bases). V was trimmed by 1 base and J by 0 bases, leaving 15 bases between them. The germline CDR1 and CDR2 sequences are MNHEY and SVGEGT. The CDR3 contains 17 residues. DNA for the CDR3: TGTGCCAGCAGTTACTGGGCGGGCCGAACGGACCAAGAGACCCAGTACTTC. Its protein is CASSYWAGRTDQETQYF.

The CDR3 sequence: CASSPMQGSADTQYF. CDR3 DNA: TGTGCCAGCTCACCAATGCAGGGAAGTGCGGATACGCAGTATTTT. This sequence joins TRBV18 and TRBJ2-3; D is possibly TRBD1 (5 bases). V dropped 2 bases and J dropped 6 bases, with 15 bases sitting between them. Per the germline V gene, CDR1 is KGHSH and CDR2 is LQKENI. The CDR3 spans 15 residues.

This clone occurred once. The rearrangement joins TRBV12-3 or TRBV12-4 to TRBJ1-1; a possible D gene is TRBD1 (5 bases). V lost 5 bases to trimming and J lost 1 base, with 8 bases between them. The CDR3 extends over 13 amino acids. CDR3 in amino acids: CASSATENTEAFF. In DNA form, the CDR3 reads TGTGCCAGCAGTGCGACAGAGAACACTGAAGCTTTCTTT.